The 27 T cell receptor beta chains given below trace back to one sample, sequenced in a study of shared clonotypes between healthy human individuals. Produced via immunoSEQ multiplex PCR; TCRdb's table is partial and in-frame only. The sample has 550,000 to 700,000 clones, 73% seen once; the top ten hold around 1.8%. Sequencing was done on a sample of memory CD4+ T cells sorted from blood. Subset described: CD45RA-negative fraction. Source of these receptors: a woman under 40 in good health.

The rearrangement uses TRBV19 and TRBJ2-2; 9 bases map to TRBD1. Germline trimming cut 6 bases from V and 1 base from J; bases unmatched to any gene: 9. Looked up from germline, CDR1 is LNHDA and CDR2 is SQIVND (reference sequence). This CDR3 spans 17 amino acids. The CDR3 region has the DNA TGTGCCAGTAGCCCTCATTCGGGACAGGGGAACACCGGGGAGCTGTTTTTT. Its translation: CASSPHSGQGNTGELFF.

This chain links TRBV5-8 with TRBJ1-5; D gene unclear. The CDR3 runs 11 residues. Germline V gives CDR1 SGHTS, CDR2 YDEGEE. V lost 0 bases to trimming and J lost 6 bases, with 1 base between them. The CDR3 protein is CASSLVQPQHF. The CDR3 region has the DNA TGTGCCAGCAGCTTGGTTCAGCCCCAGCATTTT. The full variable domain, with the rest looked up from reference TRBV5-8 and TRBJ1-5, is EAGVTQSPTHLIKTRGQQATLRCSPISGHTSVYWYQQALGLGLQFLLWYDEGEERNRGNFPPRFSGRQFPNYSSELNVNALELEDSALYLCASSLVQPQHFGDGTRLSIL.

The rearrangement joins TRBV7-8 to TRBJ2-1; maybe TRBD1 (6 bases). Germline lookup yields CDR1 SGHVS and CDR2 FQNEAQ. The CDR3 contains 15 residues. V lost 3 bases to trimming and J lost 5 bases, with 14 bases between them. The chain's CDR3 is CASSLSTGRNNEQFF. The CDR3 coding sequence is TGTGCCAGCAGCTTGTCAACAGGGCGCAACAATGAGCAGTTCTTC. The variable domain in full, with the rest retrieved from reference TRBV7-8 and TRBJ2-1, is GAGVSQSPRYKVAKRGQDVALRCDPISGHVSLFWYQQALGQGPEFLTYFQNEAQLDKSGLPSDRFFAERPEGSVSTLKIQRTQQEDSAVYLCASSLSTGRNNEQFFGPGTRLTVL.

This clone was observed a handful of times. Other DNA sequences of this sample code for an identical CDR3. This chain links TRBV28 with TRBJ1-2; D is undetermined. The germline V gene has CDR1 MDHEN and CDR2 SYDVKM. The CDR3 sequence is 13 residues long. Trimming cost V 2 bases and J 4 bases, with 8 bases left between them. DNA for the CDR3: TGTGCCAGCAGTTTACGGGGATCCTATGGCTACACCTTC. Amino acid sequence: CASSLRGSYGYTF.

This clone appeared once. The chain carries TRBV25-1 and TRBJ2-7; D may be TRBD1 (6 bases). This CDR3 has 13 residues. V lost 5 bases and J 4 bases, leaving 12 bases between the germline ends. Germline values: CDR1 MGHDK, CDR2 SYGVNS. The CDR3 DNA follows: TGTGCCAGCAGTACAGGGAATTGGTACGAGCAGTACTTC. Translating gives CASSTGNWYEQYF.

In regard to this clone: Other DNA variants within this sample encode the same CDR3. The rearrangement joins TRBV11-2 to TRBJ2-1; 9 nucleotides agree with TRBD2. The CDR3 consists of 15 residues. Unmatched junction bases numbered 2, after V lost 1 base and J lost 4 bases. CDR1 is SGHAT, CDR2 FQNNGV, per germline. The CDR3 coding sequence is TGTGCCAGCAGCTTAGGACTAGCGGAGTACAATGAGCAGTTCTTC. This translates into CASSLGLAEYNEQFF.

In DNA form, the CDR3 reads TGCGCCAGCAGCGGCTTCAGCGAGCAGTTCTTC. Its translation: CASSGFSEQFF. V gene TRBV4-1 combines with J gene TRBJ2-1; D uncertain. CDR1 and CDR2 (germline): MGHRA, YSYEKL. V was trimmed by 5 bases and J by 10 bases, leaving 9 bases between them. The CDR3 has 11 residues.

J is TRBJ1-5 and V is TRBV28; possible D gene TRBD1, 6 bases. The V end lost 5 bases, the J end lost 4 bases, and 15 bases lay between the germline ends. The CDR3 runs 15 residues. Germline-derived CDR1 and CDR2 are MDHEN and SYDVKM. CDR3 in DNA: TGTGCCAGCAGTCCCCATGAGGGGGGAAATCAGCCCCAGCATTTT. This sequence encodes CASSPHEGGNQPQHF.

In DNA, the CDR3 is TGTGCCAGCAGCTTCTGGTCGGGACAGCCCCAGCATTTT. The encoded protein is CASSFWSGQPQHF. J is TRBJ1-5 and V is TRBV11-2; D is undetermined. CDR3 length equals 13 residues. The germline V gene encodes CDR1 SGHAT and CDR2 FQNNGV. Trimming took off 3 bases at V and 7 bases at J, with 10 bases between the two ends.

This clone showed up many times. The CDR3 region has the DNA TGCAGTGCTGAGCGGCGGCATGAGCAGTTCTTC. Protein sequence: CSAERRHEQFF. The V gene is TRBV20-1, the J gene TRBJ2-1; D possibly corresponds to TRBD2 (5 bases). CDR3 length: 11 amino acids. Deletions cut 5 bases from V and 8 bases from J, with 10 bases between. The germline CDR1 and CDR2 sequences are DFQATT and SNEGSKA (reference sequence).

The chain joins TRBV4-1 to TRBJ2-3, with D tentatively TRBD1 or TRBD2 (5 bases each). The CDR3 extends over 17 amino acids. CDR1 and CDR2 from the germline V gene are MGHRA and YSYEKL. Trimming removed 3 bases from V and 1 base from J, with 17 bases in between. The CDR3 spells CASSQRGFAGGTDTQYF. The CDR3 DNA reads TGCGCCAGCAGCCAGAGGGGCTTTGCCGGGGGCACAGATACGCAGTATTTT.

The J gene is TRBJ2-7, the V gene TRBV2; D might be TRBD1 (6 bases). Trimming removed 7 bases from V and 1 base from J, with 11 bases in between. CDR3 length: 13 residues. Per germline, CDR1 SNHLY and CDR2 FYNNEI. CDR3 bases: TGTGCCAGCAAATTCCAGGGGTCCTACGAGCAGTACTTC. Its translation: CASKFQGSYEQYF.

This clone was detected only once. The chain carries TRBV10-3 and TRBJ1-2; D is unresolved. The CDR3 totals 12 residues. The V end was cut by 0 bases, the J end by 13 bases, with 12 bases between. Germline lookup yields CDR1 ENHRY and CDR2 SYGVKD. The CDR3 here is CAISESPRPSTF. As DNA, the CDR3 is TGTGCCATCAGTGAGTCGCCCAGGCCCAGCACCTTC.

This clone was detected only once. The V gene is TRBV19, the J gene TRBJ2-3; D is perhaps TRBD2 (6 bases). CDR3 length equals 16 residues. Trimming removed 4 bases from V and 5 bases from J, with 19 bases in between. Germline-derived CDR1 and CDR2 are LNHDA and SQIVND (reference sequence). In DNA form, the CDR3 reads TGTGCCAGTAGTAGAACGACGGGCGGGAAAGGAGATACGCAGTATTTT. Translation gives CASSRTTGGKGDTQYF. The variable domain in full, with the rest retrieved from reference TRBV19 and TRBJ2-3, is DGGITQSPKYLFRKEGQNVTLSCEQNLNHDAMYWYRQDPGQGLRLIYYSQIVNDFQKGDIAEGYSVSREKKESFPLTVTSAQKNPTAFYLCASSRTTGGKGDTQYFGPGTRLTVL.

This CDR3 is CASISGTFLSNQPQHF. The CDR3 DNA is TGTGCCAGCATTTCCGGGACATTTCTTAGCAATCAGCCCCAGCATTTT. The chain uses TRBV28 and TRBJ1-5, with D tentatively TRBD1 (6 bases). V was shortened by 7 bases and J by 0 bases, with 16 bases between the two germline ends. The CDR3 extends over 16 amino acids. CDR1 MDHEN and CDR2 SYDVKM come from the germline V gene.

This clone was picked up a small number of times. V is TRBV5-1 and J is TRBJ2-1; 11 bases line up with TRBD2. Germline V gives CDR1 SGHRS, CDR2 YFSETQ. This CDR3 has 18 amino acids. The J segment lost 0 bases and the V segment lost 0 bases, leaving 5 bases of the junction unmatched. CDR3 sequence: CASSLGLAGRTSYNEQFF. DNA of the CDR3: TGCGCCAGCAGCTTGGGACTAGCGGGAAGAACCTCCTACAATGAGCAGTTCTTC.

The CDR3 DNA reads as TGTGCCAGCAGCGGCCGGGACCTCCAGGGGCCCCAGTACTTC. Translated: CASSGRDLQGPQYF. V usage is TRBV7-9 and J usage is TRBJ2-5; TRBD1 might be the D (6 bases). V shed 5 bases and J shed 9 bases, with 19 bases lying between them. Germline CDR1 and CDR2: SEHNR and FQNEAQ (reference sequence). The CDR3 runs 14 residues.

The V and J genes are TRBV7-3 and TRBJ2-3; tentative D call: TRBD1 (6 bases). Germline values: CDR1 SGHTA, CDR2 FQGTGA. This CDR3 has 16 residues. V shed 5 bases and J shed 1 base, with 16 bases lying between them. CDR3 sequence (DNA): TGTGCCAGCAGCCCCACAGGGCGTCGCCGCACAGATACGCAGTATTTT. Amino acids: CASSPTGRRRTDTQYF.

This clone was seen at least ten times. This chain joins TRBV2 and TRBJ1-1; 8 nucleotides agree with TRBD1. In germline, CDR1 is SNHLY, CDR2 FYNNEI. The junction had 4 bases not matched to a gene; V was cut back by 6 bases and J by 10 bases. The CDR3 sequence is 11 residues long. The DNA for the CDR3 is TGTGCCAGCAGAGGACAGGGCGCAGCTTTCTTT. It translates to CASRGQGAAFF.

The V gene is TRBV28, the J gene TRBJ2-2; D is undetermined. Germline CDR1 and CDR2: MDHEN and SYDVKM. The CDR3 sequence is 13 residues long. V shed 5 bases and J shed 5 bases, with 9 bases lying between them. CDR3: CASSQLLTGELFF. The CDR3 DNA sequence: TGTGCCAGCAGTCAACTCCTTACCGGGGAGCTGTTTTTT.

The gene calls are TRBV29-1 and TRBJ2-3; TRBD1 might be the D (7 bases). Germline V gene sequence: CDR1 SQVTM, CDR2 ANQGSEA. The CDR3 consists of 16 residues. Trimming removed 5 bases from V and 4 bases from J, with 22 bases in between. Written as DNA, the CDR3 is TGCAGCGTTCGGACAGGAGGGAAATTTTCGGCAGATACGCAGTATTTT. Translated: CSVRTGGKFSADTQYF.

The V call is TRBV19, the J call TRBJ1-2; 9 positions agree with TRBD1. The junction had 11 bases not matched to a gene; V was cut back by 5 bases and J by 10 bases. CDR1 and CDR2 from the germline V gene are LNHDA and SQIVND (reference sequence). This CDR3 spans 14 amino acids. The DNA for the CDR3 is TGTGCCAGTAGTGTACAGGGGGCGCGGGACGTCTACACCTTC. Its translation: CASSVQGARDVYTF.

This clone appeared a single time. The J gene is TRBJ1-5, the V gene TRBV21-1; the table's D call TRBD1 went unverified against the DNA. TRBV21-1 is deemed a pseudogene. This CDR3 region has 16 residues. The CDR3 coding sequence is TGTGCCAGCAGCGGTCCCGGGACAGGGGCGAATCAGCCCCAGCATTTT. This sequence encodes CASSGPGTGANQPQHF.

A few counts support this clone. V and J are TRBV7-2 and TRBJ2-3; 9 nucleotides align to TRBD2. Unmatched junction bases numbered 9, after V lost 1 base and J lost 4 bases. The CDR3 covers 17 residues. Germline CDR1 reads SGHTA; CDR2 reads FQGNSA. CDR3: CASSLVSLAGRSDTQYF. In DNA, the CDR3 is TGTGCCAGCAGCTTAGTATCCCTAGCGGGGCGGTCAGATACGCAGTATTTT.

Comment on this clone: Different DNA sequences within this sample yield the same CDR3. The chain's CDR3 is CASSPRTDNYGYTF. The CDR3 nucleotides are TGTGCCAGCAGCCCACGGACAGATAACTATGGCTACACCTTC. The genes are TRBV5-6 and TRBJ1-2, with D possibly being TRBD1 (6 bases). The CDR3 is 14 residues long. V dropped 4 bases and J dropped 1 base, with 11 bases sitting between them. Germline loops: CDR1 SGHDT, CDR2 YYEEEE.

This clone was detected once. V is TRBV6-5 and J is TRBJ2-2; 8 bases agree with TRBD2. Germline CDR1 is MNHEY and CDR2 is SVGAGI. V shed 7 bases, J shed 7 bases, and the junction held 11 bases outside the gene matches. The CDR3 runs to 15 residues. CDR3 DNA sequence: TGTGCCAGCAATGAGGGGAGCGGGAGTGGCGGGGAGCTGTTTTTT. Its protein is CASNEGSGSGGELFF.

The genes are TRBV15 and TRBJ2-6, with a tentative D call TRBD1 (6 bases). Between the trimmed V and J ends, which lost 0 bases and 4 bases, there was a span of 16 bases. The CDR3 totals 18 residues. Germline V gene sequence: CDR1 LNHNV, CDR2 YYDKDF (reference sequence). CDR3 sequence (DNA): TGTGCCACCAGCAGAGACCTCACACAGGGTGCCGGGGCCAACGTCCTGACTTTC. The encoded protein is CATSRDLTQGAGANVLTF.